Reported below is one T cell receptor (beta chain). Followed over time, Seattle patients had been enrolled while infection was active. This specimen comes from a study of blood T cell repertoires in COVID-19. Germline loops: CDR1 MDHEN, CDR2 SYDVKM. The CDR3 covers 13 residues. Trimming cost V 6 bases and J 9 bases, with 12 bases left between them. Original processing methods: Scientists estimated how many nucleated cells there were by amplifying reference gene primers. Method: immunoSEQ multiplex PCR; TCRdb's copy keeps in-frame clones and lacks some. The V and J calls and clone size come from that table; D and trimming were worked out from the DNA. The sample holds nearly 350,000 clones, 85% to 90% seen once.

The receptor comes from a woman between 70 and 85 years old with COVID-19, enrolled during active disease. The genes are TRBV28 and TRBJ1-6; no firm D call. Material for sequencing was peripheral blood. The CDR3 sequence is CASRQTPASPLHF. In nucleotides, the CDR3 is TGTGCCAGCAGGCAGACACCGGCTTCACCCCTCCACTTT. Based on the CDR3 plus reference TRBV28 and TRBJ1-6, the full variable domain is DVKVTQSSRYLVKRTGEKVFLECVQDMDHENMFWYRQDPGLGLRLIYFSYDVKMKEKGDIPEGYSVSREKKERFSLILESASTNQTSMYLCASRQTPASPLHFGNGTRLTVT.